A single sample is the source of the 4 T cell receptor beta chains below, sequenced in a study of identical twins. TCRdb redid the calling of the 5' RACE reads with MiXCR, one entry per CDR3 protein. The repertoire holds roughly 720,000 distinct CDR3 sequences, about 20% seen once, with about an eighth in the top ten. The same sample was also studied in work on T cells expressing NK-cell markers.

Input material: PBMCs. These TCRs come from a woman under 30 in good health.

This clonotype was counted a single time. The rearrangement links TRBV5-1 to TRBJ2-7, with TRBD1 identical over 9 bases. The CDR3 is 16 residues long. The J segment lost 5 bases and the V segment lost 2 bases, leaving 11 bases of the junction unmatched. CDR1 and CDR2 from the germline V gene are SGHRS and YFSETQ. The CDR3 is CASSFKTQGAVDEQYF. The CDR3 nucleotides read TGCGCCAGCAGCTTCAAGACACAGGGGGCTGTGGACGAGCAGTACTTC.

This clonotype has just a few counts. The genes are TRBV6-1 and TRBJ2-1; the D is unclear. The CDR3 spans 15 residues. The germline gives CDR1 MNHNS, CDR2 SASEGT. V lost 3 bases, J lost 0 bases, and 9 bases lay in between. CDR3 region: CASSELLNSYNEQFF. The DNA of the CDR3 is TGTGCCAGCAGTGAGCTACTCAACTCCTACAATGAGCAGTTCTTC.

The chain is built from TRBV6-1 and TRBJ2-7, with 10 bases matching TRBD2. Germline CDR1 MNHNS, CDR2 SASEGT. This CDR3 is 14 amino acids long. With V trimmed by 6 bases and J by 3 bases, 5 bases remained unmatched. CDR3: CASRSGTSDYEQYF. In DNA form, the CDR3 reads TGTGCCAGCAGATCCGGGACTAGCGACTACGAGCAGTACTTC.

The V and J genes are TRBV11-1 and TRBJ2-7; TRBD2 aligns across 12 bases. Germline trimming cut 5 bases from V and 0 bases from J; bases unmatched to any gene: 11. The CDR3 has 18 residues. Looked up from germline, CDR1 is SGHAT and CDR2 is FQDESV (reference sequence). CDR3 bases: TGTGCCAGCAGCCAGACTAGCGGGGGAACTATGAGCTCCTACGAGCAGTACTTC. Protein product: CASSQTSGGTMSSYEQYF.